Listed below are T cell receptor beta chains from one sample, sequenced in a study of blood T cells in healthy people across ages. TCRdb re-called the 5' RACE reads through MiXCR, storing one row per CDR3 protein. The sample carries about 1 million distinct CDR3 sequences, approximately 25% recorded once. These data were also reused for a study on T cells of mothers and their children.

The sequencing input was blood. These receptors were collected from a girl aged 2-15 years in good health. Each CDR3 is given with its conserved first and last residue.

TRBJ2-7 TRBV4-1 CASSQDLVSPLLF
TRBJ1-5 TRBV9 CASSVGGPRGGGLVNQPQHF
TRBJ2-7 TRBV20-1 CSARRLAGRYEQYF
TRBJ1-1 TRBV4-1 CASSQGLGIRQGAGEAFF
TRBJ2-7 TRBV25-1 CASSPGRGSGNYEQYF
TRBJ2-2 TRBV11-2 CASIQGPNTGELFF
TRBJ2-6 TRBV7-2 CASSLGSGVKLEVLTF
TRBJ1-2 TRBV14 CASSQDYGSHYGYTF
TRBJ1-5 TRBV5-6 CASSFGPIFQRHSNQPQHF
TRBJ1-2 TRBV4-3 CASSQDPRGRTF
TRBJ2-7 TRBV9 CASSSPTGGLSYEQYF
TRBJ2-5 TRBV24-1 CATDVGGDRGETQYF
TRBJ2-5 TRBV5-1 CASSFIGGSGTQYF
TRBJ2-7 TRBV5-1 CASSVIAGGSYEQYF
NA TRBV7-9 CASSLGRGGINEQFF
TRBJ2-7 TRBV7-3 CASSLNGDSYEQYF
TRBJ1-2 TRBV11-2 CASASGGGVYGYTF
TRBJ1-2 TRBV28 CASSFPLLGQVCTF
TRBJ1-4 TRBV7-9 CASPPPLNRGRNEKLFF
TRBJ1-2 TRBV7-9 CASSSRQFPNYGYTF
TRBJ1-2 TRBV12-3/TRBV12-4 CASSFSVGGYTF
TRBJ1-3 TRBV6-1 CASSEGTPDSGNTIYF
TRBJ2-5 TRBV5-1 CASSLEAGVQETQYF
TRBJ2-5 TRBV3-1 CASSQGGVPETQYF
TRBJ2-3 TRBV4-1 CASSQGPSEGTDTQYF
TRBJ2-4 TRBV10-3 CAISESDSGSGNIQYF
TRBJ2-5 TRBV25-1 CASSVPGWGETQYF
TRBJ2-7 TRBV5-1 CASSRLDVSGAQGGEQYF
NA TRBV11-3 CASSLGGYGYEQYF
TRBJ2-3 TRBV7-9 CASSRLAGDSDTQYF
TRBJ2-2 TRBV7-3 CASSLSVPMWDTGELFF
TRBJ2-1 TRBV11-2 CASSLISERVSKDNEQFF
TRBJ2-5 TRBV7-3 CASSPGIPGEQYF
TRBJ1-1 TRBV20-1 CSAVWVQAFF
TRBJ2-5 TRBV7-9 CASSLVGPRDGETQYF
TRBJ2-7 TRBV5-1 CASSEQGPTDYEQYF
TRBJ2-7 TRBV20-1 CSASSPTIAGEVLGSYEQYF
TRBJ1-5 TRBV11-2 CASSPDLYSNQPQHF
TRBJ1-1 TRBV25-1 CASRINVNTEAFF
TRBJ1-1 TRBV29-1 CSVRRTENTEAFF
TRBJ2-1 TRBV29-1 CSVEDRGLSNEQFF
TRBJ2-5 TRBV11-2 CASSLERTGTQYF
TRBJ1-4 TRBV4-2 CASSQEGTGSKKLFF
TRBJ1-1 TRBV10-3 CAISEPGESLRHTEAFF
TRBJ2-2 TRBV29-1 CSGSGTGDANTGELLF
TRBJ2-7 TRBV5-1 CASSSNRDEQYF